This T cell receptor (beta chain) was identified in a study of T cells in Graves' hyperthyroidism and ophthalmopathy (dated by TCRdb to between 2018 and 2020). With regard to the full study: Peripheral blood samples were taken at initial diagnosis, before any treatment was given. After sampling, hyperthyroidism patients received methimazole starting at 30 mg daily, and ophthalmopathy patients received high-dose intravenous methylprednisolone. To identify distinguishing TCR V-J signatures, a discovery cohort of around 100 patients was used, comprising fewer than 45 with Graves' ophthalmopathy and approximately 57 with stable Graves' hyperthyroidism. Prospective prediction of ophthalmopathy was tested in an independent validation cohort consisting of under 20 hyperthyroidism patients and more than 15 patients who later progressed to ophthalmopathy. In addition, the study compared T-cell repertoires in thyroid tissue and in blood from roughly 6 Graves' hyperthyroidism patients. The roughly 100 discovery patients were divided at random into training and test sets in a 7:3 ratio. The paper describes TCR Vbeta CDR3 sequencing of around 140 peripheral blood samples, made up of 43 ophthalmopathy patients, approximately 73 hyperthyroidism patients and 17 progressor patients. General findings and caveats noted by the study authors: No statistical method was used to fix the sample size in advance, and group allocation was not hidden from the investigators. In validation, the model predicted progression to ophthalmopathy a median of about 6.5 months before onset, with approximately 71% sensitivity and nearly 75% specificity. Most expanded thyroid clonotypes (frequency above 0.001) were also found in blood, which suggests that blood repertoires may mirror thyroid immune responses. In cross-validation, a model built on a 13 V-J signature told ophthalmopathy apart from stable hyperthyroidism with about 90% sensitivity and roughly 81% specificity, and in testing the same model reached 80%/75%.

Moderately to severely active disease, a Clinical Activity Score of at least 3, a NOSPECS grade of at least 4, and a duration under 3 months were present in ophthalmopathy patients. Exclusion was applied to patients with uncontrolled infections, other autoimmune diseases, pregnancy or lactation. Diagnoses were established on the basis of clinical symptoms, serum thyroxine and TRAb, thyroid ultrasound, and orbital computed tomography. Ficoll-Paque density gradient centrifugation was used to isolate PBMCs from around 10 ml of fresh peripheral blood. Total RNA was extracted using Trizol reagent, and RNA quality was assessed on an Agilent 2100 Bioanalyzer. In its sample, this clonotype was seen many times. Its antigen is unknown. Within one base of it there is no much larger clone, and no base qualities were kept. The TCR beta CDR3 regions were amplified from RNA transcripts. The TCR CDR3 was subjected to a first round of RT-PCR using the HTBI primer set and the Qiagen OneStep RT-PCR kit. Libraries were constructed in a second round of multiplex PCR, after which size selection and purification were performed. Sequencing of the libraries was done on an Illumina HiSeq2000 using paired-end 100 bp reads. The study's own analysis went as follows. SOAPnuke was used to process the raw data, throwing out any read that contained adapters or uncalled bases, had a mean Phred below 15, or lacked an exact constant-primer or identifier match. COPE v1.2.5 was used to merge the high-quality paired reads, and each unique nucleotide sequence was defined as a clonotype. MiTCR v1.1 was used to align clonotypes to the IMGT TRBV, TRBD and TRBJ reference segments. Only V-J combinations with frequency above 0.0001, covering about 99% of repertoires, were analysed. A TCS score was defined as the ratio between F50 (clonal expansion) and ExV (chaos), using BLOSUM62-based TCRdist between CDR3 peptides within each V-J. Welch's t-statistics and random forest reduced around 550 V-J features to 10 to 15, which were used in a naive Bayes classifier (R e1071). TCRdb trimmed public reads at Q25 via fastp, called clones via MiXCR and kept in-frame beta chains. Under each unique CDR3 protein, matching rows form one entry showing the most common genes and DNA. The V and J calls follow TCRdb's processing rather than the paper's. The sample table records about 400,000 distinct CDR3 sequences; 11% to 15% of these occur just once. Of the sample, 25% to 30% falls within the top ten clones.

The sequencing sample was made of blood. The source is a man aged 50-59 years with Graves' ophthalmopathy.

Here is the DNA: TGTGCCAGCAGCTCAGACACAGGGTTCTTGGAGACCCAGTACTTC. The resulting protein is CASSSDTGFLETQYF. This receptor chain uses TRBV7-9 and TRBJ2-5; the D gene is possibly TRBD1, with 6 bases matching. Deletion took 4 bases off V and 5 bases off J, with a span of 17 bases between the germline ends. Reading the germline V gene (reference sequence) gives CDR1 SEHNR and CDR2 FQNEAQ. The CDR3 sequence holds 15 residues, the cysteine and phenylalanine included. This entry keeps only the CDR3 DNA: 45 bases, framed from base 1.